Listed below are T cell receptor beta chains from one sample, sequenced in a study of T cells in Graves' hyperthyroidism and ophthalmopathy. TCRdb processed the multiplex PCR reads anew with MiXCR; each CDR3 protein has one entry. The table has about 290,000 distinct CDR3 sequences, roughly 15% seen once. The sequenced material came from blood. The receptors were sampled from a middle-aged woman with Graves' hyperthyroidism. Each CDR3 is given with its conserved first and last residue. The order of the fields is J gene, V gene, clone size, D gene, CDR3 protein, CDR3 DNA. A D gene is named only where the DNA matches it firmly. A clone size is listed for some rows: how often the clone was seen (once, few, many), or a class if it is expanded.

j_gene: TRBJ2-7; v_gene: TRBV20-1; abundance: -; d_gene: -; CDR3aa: CSARVGASWEQYF; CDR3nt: TGCAGTGCTAGAGTTGGGGCCTCGTGGGAGCAGTACTTC
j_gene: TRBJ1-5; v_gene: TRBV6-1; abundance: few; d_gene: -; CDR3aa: CASSERALGPQHF; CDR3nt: TGTGCCAGCAGTGAAAGGGCGTTGGGACCCCAGCATTTT
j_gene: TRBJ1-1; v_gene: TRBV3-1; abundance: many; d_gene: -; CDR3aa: CASSRAGTTNTEAFF; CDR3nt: TGTGCCAGCAGCCGTGCGGGGACAACGAACACTGAAGCTTTCTTT
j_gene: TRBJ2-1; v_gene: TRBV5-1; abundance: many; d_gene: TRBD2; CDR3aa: CASALGGEQFF; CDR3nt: TGCGCCAGCGCCCTGGGGGGGGAGCAGTTCTTC
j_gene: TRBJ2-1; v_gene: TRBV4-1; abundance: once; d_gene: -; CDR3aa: CASSQRWSVSSYNEQFF; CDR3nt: TGCGCCAGCAGCCAACGGTGGAGCGTGAGCTCCTACAATGAGCAGTTCTTC
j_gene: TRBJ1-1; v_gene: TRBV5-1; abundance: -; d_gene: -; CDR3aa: CASSWGQNRLNTEAFF; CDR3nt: TGCGCCAGCAGCTGGGGCCAGAACAGGCTGAACACTGAAGCTTTCTTT
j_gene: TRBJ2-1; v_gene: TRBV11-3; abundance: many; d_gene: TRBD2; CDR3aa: CASSLEPTSGRARQFF; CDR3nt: TGTGCCAGCAGCTTAGAGCCGACTAGCGGGAGGGCCCGGCAGTTCTTC
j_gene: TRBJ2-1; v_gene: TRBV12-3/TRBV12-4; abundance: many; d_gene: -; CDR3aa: CASSLGGPNEQFF; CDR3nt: TGTGCCAGCAGTTTAGGTGGGCCGAATGAGCAGTTCTTC
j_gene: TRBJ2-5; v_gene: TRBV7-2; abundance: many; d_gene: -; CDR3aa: CASSLVGGQGETQYF; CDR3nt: TGTGCCAGCAGCTTAGTTGGGGGGCAGGGGGAGACCCAGTACTTC
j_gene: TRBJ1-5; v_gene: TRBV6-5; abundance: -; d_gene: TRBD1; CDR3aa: CASSYLTGGDQPQHF; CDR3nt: TGTGCCAGCAGTTATTTAACAGGGGGCGATCAGCCCCAGCATTTT
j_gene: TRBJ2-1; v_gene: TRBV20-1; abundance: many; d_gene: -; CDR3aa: CSARGGDAYNEQFF; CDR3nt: TGCAGTGCTAGAGGAGGGGACGCCTACAATGAGCAGTTCTTC
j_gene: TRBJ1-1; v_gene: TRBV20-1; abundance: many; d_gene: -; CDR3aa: CSAGLGRGNTEAFF; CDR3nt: TGCAGTGCTGGATTGGGGCGGGGGAACACTGAAGCTTTCTTT
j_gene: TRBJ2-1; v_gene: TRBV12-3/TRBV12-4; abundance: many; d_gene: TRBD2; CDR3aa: CASSLPGLAGARSYNEQFF; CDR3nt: TGTGCCAGCAGTTTACCGGGACTAGCGGGGGCCCGCTCCTACAATGAGCAGTTCTTC
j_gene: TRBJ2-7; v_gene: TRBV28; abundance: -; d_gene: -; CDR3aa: CASLPPGKGQYEQYF; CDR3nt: TGTGCCAGCCTTCCACCGGGAAAAGGGCAGTACGAGCAGTACTTC
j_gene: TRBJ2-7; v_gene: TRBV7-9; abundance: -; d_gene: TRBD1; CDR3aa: CASSSLGQGGRDEQYF; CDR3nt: TGTGCCAGCAGCTCGTTGGGACAGGGGGGGAGAGACGAGCAGTACTTC
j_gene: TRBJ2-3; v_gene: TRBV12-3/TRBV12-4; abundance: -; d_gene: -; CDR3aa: CASSQATTDTQYF; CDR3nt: TGTGCCAGCAGTCAGGCGACCACAGATACGCAGTATTTT
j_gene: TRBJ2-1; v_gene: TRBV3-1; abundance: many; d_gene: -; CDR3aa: CASSQTNSYNEQFF; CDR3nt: TGTGCCAGCAGCCAAACCAACTCCTACAATGAGCAGTTCTTC
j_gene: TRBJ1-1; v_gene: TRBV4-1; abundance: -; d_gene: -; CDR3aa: CASSQGGWNTEAFF; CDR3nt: TGCGCCAGCAGCCAAGGTGGGTGGAACACTGAAGCTTTCTTT
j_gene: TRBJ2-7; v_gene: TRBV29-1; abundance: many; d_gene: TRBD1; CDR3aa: CSVAGTGSSYEQYF; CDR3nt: TGCAGCGTTGCCGGGACAGGGAGCTCCTACGAGCAGTACTTC
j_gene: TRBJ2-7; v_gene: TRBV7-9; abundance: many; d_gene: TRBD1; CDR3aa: CASSPTGSTSYEQYF; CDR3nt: TGTGCCAGCAGCCCGACAGGGTCCACTTCCTACGAGCAGTACTTC
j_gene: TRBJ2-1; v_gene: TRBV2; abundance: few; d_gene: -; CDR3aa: CASSKGLLSEQFF; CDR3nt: TGTGCCAGCAGTAAGGGACTTCTGTCTGAGCAGTTCTTC
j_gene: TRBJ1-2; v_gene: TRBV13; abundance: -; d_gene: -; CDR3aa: CASLPWGQSNYGYTF; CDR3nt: TGTGCCAGCCTCCCATGGGGCCAGTCTAACTATGGCTACACCTTC
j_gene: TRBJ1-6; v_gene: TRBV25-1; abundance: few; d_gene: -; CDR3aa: CASSQTGISSPLHF; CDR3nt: TGTGCCAGCAGTCAAACAGGGATCAGTTCACCCCTCCACTTT
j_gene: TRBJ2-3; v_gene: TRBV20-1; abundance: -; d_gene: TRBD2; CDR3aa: CSARARGLAGTDTQYF; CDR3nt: TGCAGTGCTAGAGCCCGAGGACTAGCGGGAACAGATACGCAGTATTTT
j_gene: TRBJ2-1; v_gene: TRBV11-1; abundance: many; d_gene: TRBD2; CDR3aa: CASSLGLAGRGYNEQFF; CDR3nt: TGTGCCAGCAGCTTAGGGCTAGCGGGAAGGGGCTACAATGAGCAGTTCTTC
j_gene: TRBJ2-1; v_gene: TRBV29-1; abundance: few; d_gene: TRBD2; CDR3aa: CSVEAGPLAGNEQFF; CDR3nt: TGCAGCGTTGAGGCAGGGCCCCTAGCGGGCAATGAGCAGTTCTTC
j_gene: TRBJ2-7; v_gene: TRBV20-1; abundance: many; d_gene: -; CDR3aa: CSASPATEQYF; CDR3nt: TGCAGTGCTAGTCCAGCAACCGAGCAGTACTTC